This T cell receptor beta chain was retrieved from a study of response to subunit inactivated influenza vaccine. Study outcomes and limitations: Authors suggested each seasonal flu vaccination may recruit only limited numbers of new T cells.

TCRdb recomputed calls from the RT-PCR reads with MiXCR, one row per CDR3 protein. The data contain roughly 760,000 distinct CDR3 sequences, around 20% of them seen just once; the ten biggest clones take up more than 8.5%. Trimming removed 1 base from V and 2 bases from J; junction bases left unmatched: 8. The CDR3 is 18 amino acids. CDR1 is LGHNA, CDR2 YNFKEQ, per germline. In regard to this clonotype: Its target is not known.

The rearrangement links TRBV4-2 to TRBJ2-6; 7 positions agree with TRBD2. The source material was PBMCs from blood, sampled less than 6 days after vaccination. This TCR derives from a man aged 50 or older who received an inactivated influenza vaccine. CDR3 DNA sequence: TGTGCCAGCAGCCAAGTGCTCGGGGGGTCTCCTGGGGCCAACGTCCTGACTTTC. It translates to CASSQVLGGSPGANVLTF.